These 2 T cell receptor beta chains came from one sample sequenced in a study of T cell responses to AZD1222 COVID-19 vaccine. Libraries were prepared by immunoSEQ multiplex PCR; TCRdb keeps only in-frame clonotypes and omits some of them. The sample shows 75,000 to 95,000 clones, roughly 90% of them seen only once. The sample consisted of peripheral blood, taken on day 0 of AZD1222 vaccination. The receptor set was obtained from an adult in good health.

A few counts support this clone. The rearrangement uses TRBV15 and TRBJ1-1; TRBD1 matches 9 bases. The CDR3 is 16 amino acids. Germline trimming cut 0 bases from V and 4 bases from J; bases unmatched to any gene: 6. Per the germline V gene, CDR1 is LNHNV and CDR2 is YYDKDF (reference sequence). The CDR3 DNA follows: TGTGCCACCAGCAGAGAAGGGGACAGGGTTTTCACTGAAGCTTTCTTT. Protein: CATSREGDRVFTEAFF.

V gene TRBV5-1 combines with J gene TRBJ1-2; D remains unclear. Per the germline V gene, CDR1 is SGHRS and CDR2 is YFSETQ. The V and J ends lost 0 bases and 1 base respectively, with 7 bases between them. The CDR3 extends over 14 amino acids. CDR3 nucleotide sequence: TGCGCCAGCAGCTTGGATGTGCTTAACTATGGCTACACCTTC. Translation gives CASSLDVLNYGYTF.